The following is a T cell receptor (beta chain) sequence with its context. This record belongs to a study of blood T cell repertoires in COVID-19. CDR3 length equals 13 residues. Deletions cut 1 base from V and 8 bases from J, with 11 bases between. From germline, CDR1 is LGHNT and CDR2 FRNRAP. Here immunoSEQ multiplex PCR was the method, and the copy in TCRdb shows in-frame clones only, minus some. The data show fewer than 130,000 clones, with 82% seen just once and 16% held by the top ten. This clonotype was obtained from a woman aged 60-75 years with acute or convalescent COVID-19. The chain is built from TRBV12-5 and TRBJ1-1; D may be TRBD1 (5 bases). Sequencing used peripheral blood. CDR3 loop: CASGLAEGTEAFF. The DNA of the CDR3 is TGTGCTAGTGGTTTGGCGGAGGGGACGGAAGCTTTCTTT.